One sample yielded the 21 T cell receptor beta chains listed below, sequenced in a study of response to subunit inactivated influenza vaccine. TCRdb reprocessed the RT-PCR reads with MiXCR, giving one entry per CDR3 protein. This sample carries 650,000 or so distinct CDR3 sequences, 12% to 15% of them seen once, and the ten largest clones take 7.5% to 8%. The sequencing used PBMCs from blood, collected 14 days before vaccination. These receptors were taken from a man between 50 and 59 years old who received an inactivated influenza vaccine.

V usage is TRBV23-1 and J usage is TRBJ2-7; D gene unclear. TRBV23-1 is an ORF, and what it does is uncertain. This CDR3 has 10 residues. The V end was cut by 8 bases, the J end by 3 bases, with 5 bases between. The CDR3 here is CASPIYEQYF. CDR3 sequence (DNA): TGCGCCAGCCCGATCTACGAGCAGTACTTC.

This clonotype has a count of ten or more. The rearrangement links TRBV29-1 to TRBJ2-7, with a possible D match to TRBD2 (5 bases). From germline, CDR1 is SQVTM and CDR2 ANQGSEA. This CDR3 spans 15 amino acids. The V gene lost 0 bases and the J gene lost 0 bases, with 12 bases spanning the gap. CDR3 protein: CSVEEKAGSSYEQYF. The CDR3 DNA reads TGCAGCGTTGAAGAGAAGGCGGGTAGCTCCTACGAGCAGTACTTC.

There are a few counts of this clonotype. The CDR3 DNA reads as TGCGCCAGCAGCTTCAACGAGGGGGGTTACGAGCAGTACTTC. Translation: CASSFNEGGYEQYF. This chain joins TRBV5-1 and TRBJ2-7; D may correspond to TRBD1 or TRBD2 (6 bases each). This CDR3 is 14 amino acids long. The germline CDR1 and CDR2 sequences are SGHRS and YFSETQ. V was pared by 2 bases and J by 4 bases, with 13 bases between.

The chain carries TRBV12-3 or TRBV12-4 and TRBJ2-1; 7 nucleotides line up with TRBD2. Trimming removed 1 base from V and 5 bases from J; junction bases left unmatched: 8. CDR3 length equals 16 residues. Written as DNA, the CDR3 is TGTGCCAGCAGTTTAGTCTCCGGGAGGTCAAACAATGAGCAGTTCTTC. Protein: CASSLVSGRSNNEQFF.

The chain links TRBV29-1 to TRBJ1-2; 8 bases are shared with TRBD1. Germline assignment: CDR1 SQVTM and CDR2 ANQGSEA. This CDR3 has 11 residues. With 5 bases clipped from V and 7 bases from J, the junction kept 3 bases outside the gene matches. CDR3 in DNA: TGCAGCGTTTGGACAGGGAGTGGCTACACCTTC. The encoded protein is CSVWTGSGYTF.

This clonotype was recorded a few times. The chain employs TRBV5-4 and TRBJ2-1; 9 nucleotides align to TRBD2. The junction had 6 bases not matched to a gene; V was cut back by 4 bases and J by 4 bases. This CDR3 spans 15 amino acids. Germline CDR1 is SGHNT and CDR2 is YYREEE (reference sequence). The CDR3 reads CASSPKRGEYNEQFF. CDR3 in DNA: TGTGCCAGCAGCCCCAAGCGGGGGGAATACAATGAGCAGTTCTTC.

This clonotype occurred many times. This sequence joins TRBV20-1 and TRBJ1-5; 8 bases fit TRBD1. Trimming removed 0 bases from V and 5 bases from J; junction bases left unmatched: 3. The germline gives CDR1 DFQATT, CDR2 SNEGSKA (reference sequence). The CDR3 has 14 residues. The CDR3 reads CSARDLQGDQPQHF. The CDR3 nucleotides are TGCAGTGCTAGAGACCTACAGGGGGATCAGCCCCAGCATTTT.

CDR3 DNA: TGCGCCAGCAGCCAAGGACTAGCGGGACTCACAGATACGCAGTATTTT. Translation gives CASSQGLAGLTDTQYF. The genes are TRBV4-3 and TRBJ2-3, with 11 nucleotides matching TRBD2. V shed 1 base, J shed 2 bases, and the junction held 2 bases outside the gene matches. Germline V CDR1 and CDR2: LGHNA, YSLEER. The CDR3 is 16 amino acids.

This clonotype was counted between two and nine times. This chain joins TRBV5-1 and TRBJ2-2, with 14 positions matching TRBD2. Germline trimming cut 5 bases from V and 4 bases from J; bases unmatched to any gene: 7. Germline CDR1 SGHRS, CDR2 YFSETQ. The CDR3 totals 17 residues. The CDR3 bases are TGCGCCAGCAGACCCGGACTAGCGGGAGGATCCACCGGGGAGCTGTTTTTT. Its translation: CASRPGLAGGSTGELFF.

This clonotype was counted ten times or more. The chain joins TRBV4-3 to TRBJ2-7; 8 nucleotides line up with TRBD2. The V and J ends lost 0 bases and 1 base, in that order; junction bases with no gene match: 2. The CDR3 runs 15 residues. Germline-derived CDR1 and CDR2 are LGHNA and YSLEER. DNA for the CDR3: TGCGCCAGCAGCCAAGATATAGCGGGGTCCTACGAGCAGTACTTC. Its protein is CASSQDIAGSYEQYF.

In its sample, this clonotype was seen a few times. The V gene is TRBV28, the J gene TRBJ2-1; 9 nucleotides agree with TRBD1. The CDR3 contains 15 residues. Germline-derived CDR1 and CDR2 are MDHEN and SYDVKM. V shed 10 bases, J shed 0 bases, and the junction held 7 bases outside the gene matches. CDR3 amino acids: CAIHGQGSSYNEQFF. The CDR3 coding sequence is TGTGCCATCCACGGACAGGGGAGCTCCTACAATGAGCAGTTCTTC.

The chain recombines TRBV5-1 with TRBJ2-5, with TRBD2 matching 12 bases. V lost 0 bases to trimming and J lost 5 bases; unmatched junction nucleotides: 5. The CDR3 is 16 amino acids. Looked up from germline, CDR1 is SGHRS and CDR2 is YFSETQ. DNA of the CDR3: TGCGCCAGCAGCTTGGCTAGCGGGGGGGCCAGGGAGACCCAGTACTTC. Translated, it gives CASSLASGGARETQYF. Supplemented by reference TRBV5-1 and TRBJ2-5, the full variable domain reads KAGVTQTPRYLIKTRGQQVTLSCSPISGHRSVSWYQQTPGQGLQFLFEYFSETQRNKGNFPGRFSGRQFSNSRSEMNVSTLELGDSALYLCASSLASGGARETQYFGPGTRLLVL.

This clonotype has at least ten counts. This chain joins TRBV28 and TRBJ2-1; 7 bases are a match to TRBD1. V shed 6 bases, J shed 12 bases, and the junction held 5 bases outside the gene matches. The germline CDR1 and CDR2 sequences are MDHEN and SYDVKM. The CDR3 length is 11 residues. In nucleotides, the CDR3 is TGTGCCAGCAGCCCAGGGGGTGGGCAGTTCTTC. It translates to CASSPGGGQFF.

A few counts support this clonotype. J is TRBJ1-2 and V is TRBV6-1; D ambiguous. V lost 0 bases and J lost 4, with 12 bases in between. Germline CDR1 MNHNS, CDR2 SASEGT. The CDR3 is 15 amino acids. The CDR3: CASSEARGSIYGYTF. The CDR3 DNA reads TGTGCCAGCAGTGAAGCGCGGGGATCCATCTATGGCTACACCTTC.

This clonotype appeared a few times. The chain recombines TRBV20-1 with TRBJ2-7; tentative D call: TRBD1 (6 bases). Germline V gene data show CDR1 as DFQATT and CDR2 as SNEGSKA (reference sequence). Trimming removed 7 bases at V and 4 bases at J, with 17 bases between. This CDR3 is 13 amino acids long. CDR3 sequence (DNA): TGCAGTGGTGGTGGGGGCAGGGGATACGAGCAGTACTTC. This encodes CSGGGGRGYEQYF.

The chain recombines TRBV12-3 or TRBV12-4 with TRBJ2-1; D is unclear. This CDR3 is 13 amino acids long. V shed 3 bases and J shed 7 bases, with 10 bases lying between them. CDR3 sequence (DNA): TGTGCCAGCAGTTTGCCAACTACTAATGAGCAGTTCTTC. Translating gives CASSLPTTNEQFF.

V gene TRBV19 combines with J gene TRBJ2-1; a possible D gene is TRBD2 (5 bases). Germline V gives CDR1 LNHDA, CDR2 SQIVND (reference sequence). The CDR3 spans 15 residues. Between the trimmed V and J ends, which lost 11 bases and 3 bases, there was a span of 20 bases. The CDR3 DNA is TGTGCCGTAGGAAGGAGGCTAGGGAACTACAATGAGCAGTTCTTC. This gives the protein CAVGRRLGNYNEQFF.

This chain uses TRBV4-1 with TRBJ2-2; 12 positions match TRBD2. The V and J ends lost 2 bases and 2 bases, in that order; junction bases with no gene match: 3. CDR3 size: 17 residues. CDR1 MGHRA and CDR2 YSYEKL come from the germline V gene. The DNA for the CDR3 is TGCGCCAGCAGCCAAACGGGACTAGCGGGTAACACCGGGGAGCTGTTTTTT. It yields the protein CASSQTGLAGNTGELFF.

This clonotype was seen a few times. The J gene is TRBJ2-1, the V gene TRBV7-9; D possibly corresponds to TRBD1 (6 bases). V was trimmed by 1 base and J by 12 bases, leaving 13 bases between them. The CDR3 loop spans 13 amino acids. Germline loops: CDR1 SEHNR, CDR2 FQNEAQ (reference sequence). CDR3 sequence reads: CASSLEWDTVQFF. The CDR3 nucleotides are TGTGCCAGCAGCTTAGAATGGGACACCGTGCAGTTCTTC.

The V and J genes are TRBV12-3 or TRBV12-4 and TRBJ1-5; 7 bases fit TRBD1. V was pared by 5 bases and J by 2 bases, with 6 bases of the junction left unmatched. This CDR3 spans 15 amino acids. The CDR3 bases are TGTGCCAGCAGTCTCGGGACAGTGGGCAATCAGCCCCAGCATTTT. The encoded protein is CASSLGTVGNQPQHF.

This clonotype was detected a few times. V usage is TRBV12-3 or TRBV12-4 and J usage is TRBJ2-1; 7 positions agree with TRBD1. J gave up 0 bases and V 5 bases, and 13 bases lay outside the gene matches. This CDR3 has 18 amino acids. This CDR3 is CASSHDDRVPSSYNEQFF. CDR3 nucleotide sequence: TGTGCCAGCAGTCACGACGACAGGGTACCCAGCTCCTACAATGAGCAGTTCTTC.